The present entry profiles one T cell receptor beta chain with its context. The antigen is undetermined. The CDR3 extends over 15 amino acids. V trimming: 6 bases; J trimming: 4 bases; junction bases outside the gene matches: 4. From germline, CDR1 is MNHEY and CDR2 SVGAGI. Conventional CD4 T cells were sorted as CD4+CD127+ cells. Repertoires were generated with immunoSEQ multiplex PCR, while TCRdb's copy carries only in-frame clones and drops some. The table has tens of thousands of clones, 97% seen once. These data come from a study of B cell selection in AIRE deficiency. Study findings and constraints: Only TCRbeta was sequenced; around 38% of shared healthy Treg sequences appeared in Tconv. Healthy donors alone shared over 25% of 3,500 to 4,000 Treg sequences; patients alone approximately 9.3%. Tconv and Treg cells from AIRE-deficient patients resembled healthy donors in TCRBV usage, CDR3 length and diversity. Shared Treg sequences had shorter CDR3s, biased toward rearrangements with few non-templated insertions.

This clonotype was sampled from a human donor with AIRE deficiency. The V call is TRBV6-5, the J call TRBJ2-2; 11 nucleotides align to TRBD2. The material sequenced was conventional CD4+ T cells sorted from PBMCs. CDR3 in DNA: TGTGCCAGCAGACCCGGACTAGCGGGCACCGGGGAGCTGTTTTTT. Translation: CASRPGLAGTGELFF.